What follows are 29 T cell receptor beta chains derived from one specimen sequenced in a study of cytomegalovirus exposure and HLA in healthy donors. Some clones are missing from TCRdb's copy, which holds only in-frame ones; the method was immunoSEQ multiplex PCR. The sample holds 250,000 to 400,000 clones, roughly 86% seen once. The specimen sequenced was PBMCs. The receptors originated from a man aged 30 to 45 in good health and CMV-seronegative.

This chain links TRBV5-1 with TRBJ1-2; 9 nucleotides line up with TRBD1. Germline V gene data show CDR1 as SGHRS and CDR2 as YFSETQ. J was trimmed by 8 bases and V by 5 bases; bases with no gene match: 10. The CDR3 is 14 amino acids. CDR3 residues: CASRVQGAQGGYTF. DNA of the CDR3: TGCGCCAGCAGAGTACAGGGGGCGCAGGGCGGCTACACCTTC.

The CDR3, as DNA: TGTGCCAGCAGTTGGACAGGGTTTCAAGAGACCCAGTACTTC. Protein product: CASSWTGFQETQYF. This sequence joins TRBV6-1 and TRBJ2-5, with 8 nucleotides matching TRBD1. From germline, CDR1 is MNHNS and CDR2 SASEGT. The J segment lost 2 bases and the V segment lost 5 bases, leaving 4 bases of the junction unmatched. The length of the CDR3 is 14 residues.

The CDR3 nucleotides are TGCGCCAGCAGCCAAGAGTCCCTGGGGGGGGGTTATCGCAGCACAGATACGCAGTATTTT. It translates to CASSQESLGGGYRSTDTQYF. The chain links TRBV4-1 to TRBJ2-3; 7 nucleotides agree with TRBD2. This CDR3 region has 20 residues. The germline CDR1 and CDR2 sequences are MGHRA and YSYEKL. The V and J ends lost 0 bases and 0 bases, in that order; junction bases with no gene match: 15.

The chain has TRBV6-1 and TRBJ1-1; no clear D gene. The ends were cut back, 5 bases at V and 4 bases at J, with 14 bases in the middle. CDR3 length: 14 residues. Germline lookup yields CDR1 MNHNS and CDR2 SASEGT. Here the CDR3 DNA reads TGTGCCAGCAGTAAGTTCCAGATTCGCACTGAAGCTTTCTTT. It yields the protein CASSKFQIRTEAFF.

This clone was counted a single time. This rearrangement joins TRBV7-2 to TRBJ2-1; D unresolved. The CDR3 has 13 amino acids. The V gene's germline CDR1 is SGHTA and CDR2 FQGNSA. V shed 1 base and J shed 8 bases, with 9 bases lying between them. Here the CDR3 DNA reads TGTGCCAGCAGCTTAGGGGCAAGATATGAGCAGTTCTTC. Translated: CASSLGARYEQFF. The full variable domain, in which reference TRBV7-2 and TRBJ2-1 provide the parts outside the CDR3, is GAGVSQSPSNKVTEKGKDVELRCDPISGHTALYWYRQSLGQGLEFLIYFQGNSAPDKSGLPSDRFSAERTGGSVSTLTIQRTQQEDSAVYLCASSLGARYEQFFGPGTRLTVL.

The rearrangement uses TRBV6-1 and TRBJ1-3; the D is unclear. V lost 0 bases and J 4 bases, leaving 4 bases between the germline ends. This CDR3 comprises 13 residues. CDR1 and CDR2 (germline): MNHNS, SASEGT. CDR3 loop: CASSEALGNTIYF. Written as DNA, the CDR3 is TGTGCCAGCAGTGAAGCACTGGGAAACACCATATATTTT.

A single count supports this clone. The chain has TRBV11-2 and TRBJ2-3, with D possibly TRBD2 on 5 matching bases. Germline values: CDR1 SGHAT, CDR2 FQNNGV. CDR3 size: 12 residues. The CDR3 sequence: CVCGPTTDTQYF. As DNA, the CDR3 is TGTGTATGCGGGCCTACCACAGATACGCAGTATTTT.

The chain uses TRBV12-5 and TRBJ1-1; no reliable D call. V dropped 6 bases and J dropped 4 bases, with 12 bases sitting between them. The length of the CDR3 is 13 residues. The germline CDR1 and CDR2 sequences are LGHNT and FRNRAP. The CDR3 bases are TGTGCTAGTGGCGTGAGGGTGGCCACTGAAGCTTTCTTT. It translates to CASGVRVATEAFF.

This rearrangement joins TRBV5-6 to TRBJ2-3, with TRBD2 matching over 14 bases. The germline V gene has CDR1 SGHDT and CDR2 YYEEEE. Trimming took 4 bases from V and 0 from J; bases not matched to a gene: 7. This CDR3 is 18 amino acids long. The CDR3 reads CASSGGTSGGPSTDTQYF. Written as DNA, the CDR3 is TGTGCCAGCAGCGGAGGGACTAGCGGGGGCCCTAGCACAGATACGCAGTATTTT.

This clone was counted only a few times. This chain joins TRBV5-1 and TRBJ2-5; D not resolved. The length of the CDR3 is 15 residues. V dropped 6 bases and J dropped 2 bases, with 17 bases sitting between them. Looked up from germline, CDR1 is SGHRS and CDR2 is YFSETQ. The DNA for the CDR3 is TGCGCCAGCAAGCACAACAGAGCTCCGCAAGAGACCCAGTACTTC. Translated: CASKHNRAPQETQYF.

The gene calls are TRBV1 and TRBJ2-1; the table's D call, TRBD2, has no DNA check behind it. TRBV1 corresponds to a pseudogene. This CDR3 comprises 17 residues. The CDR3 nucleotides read TGCACCAGCAGCCAAGCCCGGCGGGGGGGCGACTACAATGAGCAGTTCTTC. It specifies CTSSQARRGGDYNEQFF.

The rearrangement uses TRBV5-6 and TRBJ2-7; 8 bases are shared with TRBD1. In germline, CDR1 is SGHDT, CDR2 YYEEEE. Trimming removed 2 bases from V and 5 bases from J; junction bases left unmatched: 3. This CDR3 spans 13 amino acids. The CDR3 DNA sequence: TGTGCCAGCAGCTTAGGGACAGGCGACGAGCAGTACTTC. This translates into CASSLGTGDEQYF.

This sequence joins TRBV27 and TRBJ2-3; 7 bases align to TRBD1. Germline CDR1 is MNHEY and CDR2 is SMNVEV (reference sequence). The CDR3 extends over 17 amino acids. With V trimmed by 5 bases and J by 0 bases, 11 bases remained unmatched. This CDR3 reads CASSRRQGFPSTDTQYF. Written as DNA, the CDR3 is TGTGCCAGCAGTCGTCGACAGGGTTTCCCTAGCACAGATACGCAGTATTTT.

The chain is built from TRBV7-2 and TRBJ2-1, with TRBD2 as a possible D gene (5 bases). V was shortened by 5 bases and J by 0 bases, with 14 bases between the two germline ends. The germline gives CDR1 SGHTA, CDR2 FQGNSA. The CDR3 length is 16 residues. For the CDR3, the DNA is TGTGCCAGCAGCCGACGGACGGGGAGCTCCTACAATGAGCAGTTCTTC. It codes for CASSRRTGSSYNEQFF.

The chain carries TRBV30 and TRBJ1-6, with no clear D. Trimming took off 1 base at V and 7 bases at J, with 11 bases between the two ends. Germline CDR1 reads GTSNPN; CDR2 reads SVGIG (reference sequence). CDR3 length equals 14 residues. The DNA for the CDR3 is TGTGCCTGGAGTGGGCTGACTAAGAATTCACCCCTCCACTTT. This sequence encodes CAWSGLTKNSPLHF.

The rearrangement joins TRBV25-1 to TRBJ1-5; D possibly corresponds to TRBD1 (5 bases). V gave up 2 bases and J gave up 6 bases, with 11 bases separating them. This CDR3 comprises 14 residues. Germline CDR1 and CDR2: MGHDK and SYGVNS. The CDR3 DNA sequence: TGTGCCAGCAGTGAAGTAGGGGAGGGTCAGCCCCAGCATTTT. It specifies CASSEVGEGQPQHF.

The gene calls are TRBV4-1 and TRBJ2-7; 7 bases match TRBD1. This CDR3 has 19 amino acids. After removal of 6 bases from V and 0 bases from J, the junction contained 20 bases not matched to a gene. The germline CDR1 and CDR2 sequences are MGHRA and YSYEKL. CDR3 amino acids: CASSPKPGTAVTTSYEQYF. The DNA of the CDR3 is TGCGCCAGCAGTCCCAAACCCGGGACAGCAGTTACTACCTCCTACGAGCAGTACTTC.

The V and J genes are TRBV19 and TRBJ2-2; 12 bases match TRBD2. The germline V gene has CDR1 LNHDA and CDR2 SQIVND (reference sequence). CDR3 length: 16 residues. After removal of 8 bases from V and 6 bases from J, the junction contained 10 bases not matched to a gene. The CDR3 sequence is CASSRLAGDFAGELFF. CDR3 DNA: TGTGCCAGTTCCCGACTAGCGGGGGATTTTGCCGGGGAGCTGTTTTTT. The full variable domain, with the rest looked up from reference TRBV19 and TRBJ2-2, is DGGITQSPKYLFRKEGQNVTLSCEQNLNHDAMYWYRQDPGQGLRLIYYSQIVNDFQKGDIAEGYSVSREKKESFPLTVTSAQKNPTAFYLCASSRLAGDFAGELFFGEGSRLTVL.

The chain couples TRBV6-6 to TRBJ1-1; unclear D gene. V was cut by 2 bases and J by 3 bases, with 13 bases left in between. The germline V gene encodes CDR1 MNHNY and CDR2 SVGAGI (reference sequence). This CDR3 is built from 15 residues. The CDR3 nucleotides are TGTGCCAGCAGTTACCCGCCCGTGGAGGACACTGAAGCTTTCTTT. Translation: CASSYPPVEDTEAFF.

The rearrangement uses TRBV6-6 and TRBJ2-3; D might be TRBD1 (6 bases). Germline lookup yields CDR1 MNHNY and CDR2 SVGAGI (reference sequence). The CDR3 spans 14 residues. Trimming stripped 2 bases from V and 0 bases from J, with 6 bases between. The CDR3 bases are TGTGCCAGCAGTTACGGACAGAGCACAGATACGCAGTATTTT. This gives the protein CASSYGQSTDTQYF.

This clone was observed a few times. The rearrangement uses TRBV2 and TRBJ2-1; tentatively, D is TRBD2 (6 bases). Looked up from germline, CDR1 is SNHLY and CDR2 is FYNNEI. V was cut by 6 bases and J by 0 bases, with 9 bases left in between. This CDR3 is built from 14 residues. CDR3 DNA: TGTGCCAGCAGAGCGGGTCTCTCCTACAATGAGCAGTTCTTC. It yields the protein CASRAGLSYNEQFF.

The CDR3 coding sequence is TGTGCCAGTAACCCGGGGGGCTCTGGGGCCAACGTCCTGACTTTC. This sequence encodes CASNPGGSGANVLTF. This sequence joins TRBV6-1 and TRBJ2-6; 7 bases agree with TRBD2. Germline V CDR1 and CDR2: MNHNS, SASEGT. The trim removed 9 bases at V and 0 bases at J, leaving 5 bases unmatched. The CDR3 sequence is 15 residues long.

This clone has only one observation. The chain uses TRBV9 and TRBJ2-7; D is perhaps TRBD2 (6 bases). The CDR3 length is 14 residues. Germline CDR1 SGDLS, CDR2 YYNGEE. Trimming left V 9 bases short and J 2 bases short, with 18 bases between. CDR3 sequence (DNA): TGTGCCACCATAGGCGGGAAGGTCCCCTACGAGCAGTACTTC. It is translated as CATIGGKVPYEQYF.

The CDR3 nucleotides read TGTGCCAGCAGAACTACGGGGGACTCCTACAATGAGCAGTTCTTC. Translated: CASRTTGDSYNEQFF. The chain is built from TRBV6-6 and TRBJ2-1, with D possibly matching TRBD2 (6 bases). V lost 6 bases to trimming and J lost 0 bases, with 12 bases between them. Germline CDR1 and CDR2: MNHNY and SVGAGI (reference sequence). The CDR3 length is 15 residues.

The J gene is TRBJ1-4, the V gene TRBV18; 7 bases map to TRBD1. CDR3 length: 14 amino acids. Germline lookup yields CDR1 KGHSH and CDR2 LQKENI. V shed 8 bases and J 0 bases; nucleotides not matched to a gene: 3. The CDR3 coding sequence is TGTGCCAGCAAACAGGGGTCAACTAATGAAAAACTGTTTTTT. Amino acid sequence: CASKQGSTNEKLFF. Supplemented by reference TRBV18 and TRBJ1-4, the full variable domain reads NAGVMQNPRHLVRRRGQEARLRCSPMKGHSHVYWYRQLPEEGLKFMVYLQKENIIDESGMPKERFSAEFPKEGPSILRIQQVVRGDSAAYFCASKQGSTNEKLFFGSGTQLSVL.

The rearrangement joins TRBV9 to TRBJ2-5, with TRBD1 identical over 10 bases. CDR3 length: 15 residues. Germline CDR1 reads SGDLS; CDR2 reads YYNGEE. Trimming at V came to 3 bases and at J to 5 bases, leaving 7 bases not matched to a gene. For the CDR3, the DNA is TGTGCCAGCAGCGGACAGGGGGCTAAAGTGGAGACCCAGTACTTC. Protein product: CASSGQGAKVETQYF. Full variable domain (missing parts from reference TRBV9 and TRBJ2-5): DSGVTQTPKHLITATGQRVTLRCSPRSGDLSVYWYQQSLDQGLQFLIQYYNGEERAKGNILERFSAQQFPDLHSELNLSSLELGDSALYFCASSGQGAKVETQYFGPGTRLLVL.

This chain's CDR3 is CASSAGNTEAFF. DNA of the CDR3: TGTGCCAGCAGTGCAGGGAACACTGAAGCTTTCTTT. The chain employs TRBV6-5 and TRBJ1-1; D is unresolved. Trimming left V 5 bases short and J 1 base short, with 5 bases between. CDR1 is MNHEY, CDR2 SVGAGI, per germline. The length of the CDR3 is 12 residues.

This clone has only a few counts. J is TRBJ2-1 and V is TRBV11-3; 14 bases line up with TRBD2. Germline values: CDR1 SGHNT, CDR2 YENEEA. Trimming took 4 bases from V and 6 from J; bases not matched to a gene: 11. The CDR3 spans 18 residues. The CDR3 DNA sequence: TGTGCCAGCAGCTCCGGACTAGCGGGGGGCTCCTCCAGCAATGAGCAGTTCTTC. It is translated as CASSSGLAGGSSSNEQFF.

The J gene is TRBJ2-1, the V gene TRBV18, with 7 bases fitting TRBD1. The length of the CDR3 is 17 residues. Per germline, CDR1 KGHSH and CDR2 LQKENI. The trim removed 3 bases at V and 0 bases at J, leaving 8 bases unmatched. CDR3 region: CASSPQTGTSSYNEQFF. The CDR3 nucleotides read TGTGCCAGCTCACCCCAGACAGGGACGAGCTCCTACAATGAGCAGTTCTTC.